This T cell receptor beta chain came from a study of human thymus T cells. Study results and caveats: Highly overlapping thymic repertoires among unrelated individuals were reported in related research. What appeared biased in thymic and blood repertoires was the usage of V and J genes.

Germline V gene sequence: CDR1 SSHAT, CDR2 FNYEAQ (reference sequence). The CDR3 loop spans 17 amino acids. During corrective heart surgery, resections were taken, and the thymus tissue came from them. Of note for this clone: The antigen remains unidentified. The junction departs from the called germline gene at one end, perhaps through a read error.

Method: immunoSEQ multiplex PCR; TCRdb's copy keeps in-frame clones and lacks some. The table includes roughly 86,000 clones, 90% to 98% detected once. The specimen sequenced was thymus tissue. The source of this sequence is a boy under three years old with a congenital heart defect but otherwise immunologically healthy. The chain has TRBV7-7 and TRBJ2-7, with no clear D. CDR3 DNA: TGTGCTAGCAGCTTATATCTCGCCAGCCATTTAGTTTACGAGCAGTACTTC. Translation gives CASSLYLASHLVYEQYF.